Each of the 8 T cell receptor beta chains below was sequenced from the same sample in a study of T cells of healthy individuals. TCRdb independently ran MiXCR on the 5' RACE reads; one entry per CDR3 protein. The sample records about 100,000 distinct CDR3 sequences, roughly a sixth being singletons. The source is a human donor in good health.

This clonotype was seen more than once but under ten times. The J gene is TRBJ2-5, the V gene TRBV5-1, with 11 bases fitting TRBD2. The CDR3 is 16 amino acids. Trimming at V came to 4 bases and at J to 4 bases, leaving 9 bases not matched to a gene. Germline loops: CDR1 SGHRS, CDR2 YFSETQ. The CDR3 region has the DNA TGCGCCAGCAGCCTCAGTACTAGCGGGAGAGGAGAGACCCAGTACTTC. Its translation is CASSLSTSGRGETQYF.

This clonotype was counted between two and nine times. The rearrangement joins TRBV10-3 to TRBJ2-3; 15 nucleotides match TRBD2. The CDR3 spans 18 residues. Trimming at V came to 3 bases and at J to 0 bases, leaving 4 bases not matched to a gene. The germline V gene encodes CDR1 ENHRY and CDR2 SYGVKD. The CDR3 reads CAISDYGTSGGSTDTQYF. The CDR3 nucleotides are TGTGCCATCAGTGACTACGGGACTAGCGGGGGGAGCACAGATACGCAGTATTTT.

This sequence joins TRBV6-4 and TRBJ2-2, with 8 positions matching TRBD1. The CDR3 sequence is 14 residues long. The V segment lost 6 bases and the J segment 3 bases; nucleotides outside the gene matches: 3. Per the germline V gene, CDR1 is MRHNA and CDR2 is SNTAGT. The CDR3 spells CASSTGGDTGELFF. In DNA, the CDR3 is TGTGCCAGCAGCACAGGGGGAGACACCGGGGAGCTGTTTTTT.

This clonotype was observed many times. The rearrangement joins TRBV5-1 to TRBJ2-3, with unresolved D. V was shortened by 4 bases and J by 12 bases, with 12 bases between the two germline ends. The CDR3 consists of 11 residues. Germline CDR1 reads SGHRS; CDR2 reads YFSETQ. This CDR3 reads CASSIDKFQYF. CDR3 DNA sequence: TGCGCCAGCAGCATAGACAAATTCCAGTATTTT.

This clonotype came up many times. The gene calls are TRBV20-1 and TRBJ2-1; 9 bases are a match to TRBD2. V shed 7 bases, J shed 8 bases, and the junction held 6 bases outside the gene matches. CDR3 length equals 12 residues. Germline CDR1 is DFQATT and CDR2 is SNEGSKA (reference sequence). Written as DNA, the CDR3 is TGCAGTGGAACTAGCGGGTGGGATGAGCAGTTCTTC. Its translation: CSGTSGWDEQFF.

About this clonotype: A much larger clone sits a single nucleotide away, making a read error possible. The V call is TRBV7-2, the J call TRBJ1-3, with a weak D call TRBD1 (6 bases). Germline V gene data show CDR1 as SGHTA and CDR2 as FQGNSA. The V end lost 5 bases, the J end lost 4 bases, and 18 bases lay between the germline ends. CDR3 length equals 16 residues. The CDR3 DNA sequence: TGTGCCAGCAGCCAGGACCGACAGGTAAACGGAAACACCATATATTTT. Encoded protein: CASSQDRQVNGNTIYF.

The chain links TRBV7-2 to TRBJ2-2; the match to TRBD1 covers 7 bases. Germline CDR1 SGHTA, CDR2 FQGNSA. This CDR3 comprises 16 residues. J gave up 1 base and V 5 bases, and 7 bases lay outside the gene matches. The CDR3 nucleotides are TGTGCCAGCAGCCCCCGACAGGGATTGAACACCGGGGAGCTGTTTTTT. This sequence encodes CASSPRQGLNTGELFF.

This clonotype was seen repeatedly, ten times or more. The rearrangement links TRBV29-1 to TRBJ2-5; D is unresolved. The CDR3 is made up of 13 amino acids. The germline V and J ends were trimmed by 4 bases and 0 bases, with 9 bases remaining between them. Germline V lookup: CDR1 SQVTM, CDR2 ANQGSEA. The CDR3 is CSVVVVYQETQYF. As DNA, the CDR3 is TGCAGCGTTGTGGTTGTGTACCAAGAGACCCAGTACTTC.